Presented here are 5 T cell receptor beta chains from one specimen sequenced in a study of cytomegalovirus exposure and HLA in healthy donors. This PCR relied on a set of 60 Vbeta primers and 13 Jbeta primers. The repertoire was sequenced with immunoSEQ multiplex PCR; TCRdb's copy has only in-frame clones and lacks some. The sample includes some 180,000 clones, 82% of them seen just once. Sequenced input: PBMCs. These receptors originate from a man between 35 and 55 years old in good health and CMV-seronegative.

The chain recombines TRBV15 with TRBJ1-5; D perhaps matches TRBD1 (5 bases). The CDR3 is 15 amino acids. The V gene lost 1 base and the J gene lost 2 bases, with 9 bases spanning the gap. Germline V lookup: CDR1 LNHNV, CDR2 YYDKDF (reference sequence). In DNA, the CDR3 is TGTGCCACCAGCAGAGGGGGCAGAGGCAATCAGCCCCAGCATTTT. Encoded protein: CATSRGGRGNQPQHF.

The chain is built from TRBV13 and TRBJ2-2; D unclear. Germline CDR1 and CDR2: PRHDT and FYEKMQ (reference sequence). CDR3 size: 12 residues. The ends were cut back, 4 bases at V and 7 bases at J, with 7 bases in the middle. CDR3 sequence: CASSSLSGELFF. In nucleotides, the CDR3 is TGTGCCAGCAGCTCCCTTAGCGGGGAGCTGTTTTTT.

Note on this clone: Other DNA sequences of this sample code for an identical CDR3. This chain connects TRBV7-3 to TRBJ2-3; 12 nucleotides line up with TRBD2. The trim removed 5 bases at V and 0 bases at J, leaving 0 bases unmatched. CDR3 length: 15 amino acids. Germline V gene lookup returns CDR1 SGHTA and CDR2 FQGTGA. CDR3 sequence: CASSLAGGSTDTQYF. DNA for the CDR3: TGTGCCAGCAGCCTAGCGGGGGGGAGCACAGATACGCAGTATTTT.

The rearrangement uses TRBV9 and TRBJ2-4; 11 bases match TRBD2. Germline lookup yields CDR1 SGDLS and CDR2 YYNGEE. V trimming: 4 bases; J trimming: 1 base; junction bases outside the gene matches: 13. This CDR3 has 19 amino acids. CDR3 sequence reads: CASSSGGSGGARAKNIQYF. DNA of the CDR3: TGTGCCAGCAGCTCTGGCGGTAGCGGGGGGGCGCGGGCCAAAAACATTCAGTACTTC.

The rearrangement links TRBV7-2 to TRBJ2-5; D perhaps matches TRBD2 (5 bases). Trimming removed 3 bases from V and 5 bases from J, with 7 bases in between. The germline CDR1 and CDR2 sequences are SGHTA and FQGNSA. The CDR3 consists of 12 residues. The CDR3 nucleotides are TGTGCCAGCAGCTTTCGAGGGGAGACCCAGTACTTC. Amino acid sequence: CASSFRGETQYF.